Shown below are 4 T cell receptor beta chains from a single sample sequenced in a study of cytomegalovirus exposure and HLA in healthy donors. Clones were read by immunoSEQ multiplex PCR, and TCRdb kept only the in-frame ones, dropping some. Among 100,000 to 150,000 clones listed, about 88% were seen once. The material sequenced was PBMCs. The receptor set was obtained from a young woman in good health and CMV-seronegative.

The chain is built from TRBV6-5 and TRBJ2-2, with 7 nucleotides matching TRBD1. The ends lost 2 bases at V and 6 bases at J; junction bases unmatched: 6. The CDR3 extends over 15 amino acids. Germline CDR1 is MNHEY and CDR2 is SVGAGI. This chain's CDR3 is CASSYDRAGAGELFF. Written as DNA, the CDR3 is TGTGCCAGCAGTTACGACAGGGCTGGCGCCGGGGAGCTGTTTTTT.

This rearrangement joins TRBV5-1 to TRBJ1-6, with D maybe TRBD1 (5 bases). This CDR3 spans 15 amino acids. Trimming left V 0 bases short and J 9 bases short, with 13 bases between. The germline V gene has CDR1 SGHRS and CDR2 YFSETQ. This chain's CDR3 is CASSLARGLSSPLHF. The CDR3 DNA reads as TGCGCCAGCAGCTTGGCTCGGGGGTTAAGTTCACCCCTCCACTTT.

V is TRBV4-1 and J is TRBJ2-1, with TRBD2 matching over 11 bases. This CDR3 region has 19 residues. Germline V lookup: CDR1 MGHRA, CDR2 YSYEKL. With V trimmed by 0 bases and J by 0 bases, 7 bases remained unmatched. The CDR3 loop is CASSQDPTSGGRSYNEQFF. The CDR3 DNA follows: TGCGCCAGCAGCCAAGACCCTACTAGCGGGGGCCGCTCCTACAATGAGCAGTTCTTC.

This clone was counted a few times. This chain uses TRBV18 with TRBJ2-1; TRBD2 aligns across 14 bases. Germline V gene sequence: CDR1 KGHSH, CDR2 LQKENI. The CDR3 runs to 18 residues. Trimming at V came to 5 bases and at J to 9 bases, leaving 15 bases not matched to a gene. In nucleotides, the CDR3 is TGTGCCAGCTCATCGATAACCAGACTAGCGGGGGGGCGAGGTGAGCAGTTCTTC. As protein: CASSSITRLAGGRGEQFF.